This T cell receptor (beta chain) appears in the sequencing data of a study of Graves' ophthalmopathy and Graves' hyperthyroidism. Study-wide background: The blood sample was drawn at first diagnosis and before any treatment. Study-wide findings and caveats: The authors also found most expanded thyroid clonotypes above 0.001 frequency in blood.

Exclusion covered patients with other autoimmune diseases or uncontrolled infections (as well as pregnancy or lactation). The CDR3 extends over 13 amino acids. V lost 5 bases to trimming and J lost 1 base, with 11 bases between them. CDR1 and CDR2 from the germline V gene are SQVTM and ANQGSEA. Using RNA transcripts, the TCR beta CDR3 regions were amplified. First-round RT-PCR relied on HTBI primers, and a second-round multiplex PCR came next. TCRdb ran MiXCR on the multiplex PCR reads and lists one entry per CDR3 protein. The sample lists 20,000 to 25,000 distinct CDR3 sequences; nearly 50% were seen once. This clonotype is classed as medium-sized. Its matching antigen is unknown.

This receptor was taken from an adult woman with stable Graves' hyperthyroidism. Sequencing was performed on peripheral blood. The chain is built from TRBV29-1 and TRBJ1-2; D not resolved. In DNA, the CDR3 is TGCAGCGTTTCCCTCAAGGGTAACTATGGCTACACCTTC. It codes for CSVSLKGNYGYTF.